The 23 T cell receptor beta chains below all came from one sample that was sequenced in a study of shared clonotypes between healthy human individuals. Method: immunoSEQ multiplex PCR; TCRdb's copy keeps in-frame clones and lacks some. The sample gives just over 2,000,000 clones, roughly 96% of which show up once; 0.1% to 0.15% is in the top ten. The source material was naive CD4+ T cells sorted from blood. Documented subset: CD45RA+ positively selected. The receptors come from a man between 18 and 29 years old in good health.

This chain connects TRBV9 to TRBJ2-5; possible D gene TRBD2, 5 bases. V gave up 4 bases and J gave up 5 bases, with 18 bases separating them. This CDR3 spans 15 amino acids. CDR1 and CDR2 from the germline V gene are SGDLS and YYNGEE. The CDR3 coding sequence is TGTGCCAGCAGCCCCGGGAACCCGGTAGGGGAGACCCAGTACTTC. Amino acids: CASSPGNPVGETQYF.

V usage is TRBV11-2 and J usage is TRBJ1-5, with TRBD1 identical over 8 bases. The CDR3 is 14 residues long. V lost 6 bases and J lost 4; bases outside the gene matches: 5. The V gene's germline CDR1 is SGHAT and CDR2 FQNNGV. CDR3 bases: TGTGCCAGCAGAGGTCAGGGGGCGAATCAGCCCCAGCATTTT. Translating it yields CASRGQGANQPQHF.

The chain couples TRBV6-5 to TRBJ1-2; 9 nucleotides match TRBD1. The V and J ends lost 6 bases and 1 base, in that order; junction bases with no gene match: 3. This CDR3 contains 14 residues. The V gene's germline CDR1 is MNHEY and CDR2 SVGAGI. CDR3 coding DNA: TGTGCCAGCAGGATGGGACAGGGTAACTATGGCTACACCTTC. This sequence encodes CASRMGQGNYGYTF.

The chain links TRBV5-1 to TRBJ1-1, with a weak D call TRBD1 (5 bases). Germline V gene sequence: CDR1 SGHRS, CDR2 YFSETQ. The CDR3 length is 16 residues. Trimming removed 4 bases from V and 0 bases from J, with 16 bases in between. CDR3 loop: CASSMDGGGMNTEAFF. The CDR3 DNA sequence: TGCGCCAGCAGCATGGACGGGGGAGGGATGAACACTGAAGCTTTCTTT.

The rearrangement links TRBV6-1 to TRBJ1-6; D is unclear. The CDR3 totals 14 residues. The germline V gene has CDR1 MNHNS and CDR2 SASEGT. Trimming left V 0 bases short and J 5 bases short, with 5 bases between. This chain's CDR3 is CASSEAGNNSPLHF. CDR3 in DNA: TGTGCCAGCAGTGAAGCAGGGAATAATTCACCCCTCCACTTT.

The chain couples TRBV14 to TRBJ1-6; the D is unclear. Germline V lookup: CDR1 SGHDN, CDR2 FVKESK. The CDR3 sequence is 15 residues long. V shed 9 bases and J shed 3 bases, with 15 bases lying between them. CDR3 nucleotides: TGTGCCAGACCCCATGGTAATGACTATAATTCACCCCTCCACTTT. Translating gives CARPHGNDYNSPLHF.

This clone has a single count. This rearrangement joins TRBV28 to TRBJ2-7; D call uncertain. Germline assignment: CDR1 MDHEN and CDR2 SYDVKM. The CDR3 is 12 amino acids. Trimming pared 6 bases from V and 2 bases from J, leaving 8 bases between. The CDR3, as DNA: TGTGCCAGCAGCCGTAGTACCTACGAGCAGTACTTC. It specifies CASSRSTYEQYF.

This chain joins TRBV7-9 and TRBJ1-2; D uncertain. Looked up from germline, CDR1 is SEHNR and CDR2 is FQNEAQ (reference sequence). The CDR3 loop spans 15 amino acids. Trimming stripped 9 bases from V and 2 bases from J, with 19 bases between. As DNA, the CDR3 is TGTGCCAGTCACAACAGCTTAGTCTCCAACTATGGCTACACCTTC. This translates into CASHNSLVSNYGYTF.

The genes are TRBV19 and TRBJ2-6; D ambiguous. CDR1 and CDR2 (germline): LNHDA, SQIVND (reference sequence). V gave up 4 bases and J gave up 3 bases, with 10 bases separating them. CDR3 length equals 15 residues. The chain's CDR3 is CASSTQALGANVLTF. The CDR3 DNA is TGTGCCAGTAGTACTCAGGCCCTTGGGGCCAACGTCCTGACTTTC.

The genes are TRBV6-6 and TRBJ1-3; D is possibly TRBD1 (5 bases). Germline-derived CDR1 and CDR2 are MNHNY and SVGAGI (reference sequence). The CDR3 is made up of 15 amino acids. Trimming shortened V by 5 bases and J by 0 bases, and 11 bases separated the two germline ends. CDR3 DNA: TGTGCCAGCAGTCAACAGGAGAGCTCTGGAAACACCATATATTTT. This translates into CASSQQESSGNTIYF.

This sequence joins TRBV15 and TRBJ2-2, with 8 bases matching TRBD2. There are 17 residues in the CDR3. V gave up 1 base and J gave up 1 base; unmatched junction bases: 5. Germline V gene sequence: CDR1 LNHNV, CDR2 YYDKDF (reference sequence). The CDR3 DNA is TGTGCCACCAGCAGAGCCTCCGGGACTAGGAACACCGGGGAGCTGTTTTTT. This codes for CATSRASGTRNTGELFF.

Only one count was recorded for this clone. The J gene is TRBJ2-3, the V gene TRBV30, with D unclear. The CDR3 is 12 residues long. Germline values: CDR1 GTSNPN, CDR2 SVGIG (reference sequence). V was pared by 4 bases and J by 7 bases, with 12 bases between. The CDR3 coding sequence is TGTGCCTGGATACCAGGATTGCATACGCAGTATTTT. This encodes CAWIPGLHTQYF.

This rearrangement joins TRBV6-1 to TRBJ2-7, with 9 positions matching TRBD1. Trimming removed 8 bases from V and 2 bases from J; junction bases left unmatched: 1. CDR1 is MNHNS and CDR2 is SASEGT in the germline V gene. The CDR3 has 12 residues. This CDR3 is CASGTGPYEQYF. The CDR3 DNA follows: TGTGCCAGCGGGACAGGGCCCTACGAGCAGTACTTC.

The V and J genes are TRBV14 and TRBJ1-2; D is undetermined. Germline V CDR1 and CDR2: SGHDN, FVKESK. The CDR3 runs 12 residues. V was shortened by 3 bases and J by 2 bases, with 4 bases between the two germline ends. The CDR3 protein is CASSHGNYGYTF. In nucleotides, the CDR3 is TGTGCCAGCAGCCACGGGAACTATGGCTACACCTTC.

The V and J genes are TRBV10-2 and TRBJ1-4; D might be TRBD1 (5 bases). CDR1 is WSHSY, CDR2 SAAADI, per germline. V was trimmed by 3 bases and J by 12 bases, leaving 14 bases between them. The CDR3 totals 13 residues. CDR3 sequence: CASSEQAVTELFF. CDR3 nucleotides: TGCGCCAGCAGTGAACAGGCCGTCACAGAACTGTTTTTT.

Here the CDR3 DNA reads TGTGCCAGCAGCCTCCTTCCGGGAGTGAACACTGAAGCTTTCTTT. Protein product: CASSLLPGVNTEAFF. V gene TRBV9 combines with J gene TRBJ1-1; D is undetermined. CDR3 length: 15 amino acids. Germline CDR1 is SGDLS and CDR2 is YYNGEE. The V and J ends lost 4 bases and 0 bases respectively, with 13 bases between them.

The chain has TRBV9 and TRBJ2-1; 8 bases line up with TRBD2. The trim removed 3 bases at V and 6 bases at J, leaving 8 bases unmatched. Per the germline V gene, CDR1 is SGDLS and CDR2 is YYNGEE. The length of the CDR3 is 15 residues. CDR3 bases: TGTGCCAGCAGCGCTATAGCGGGGATGGCCAATGAGCAGTTCTTC. Protein: CASSAIAGMANEQFF.

This clone was observed a single time. This same CDR3 is encoded by further DNA sequences in the sample. The J gene is TRBJ2-3, the V gene TRBV7-2; possibly TRBD1 for D (5 bases). Per the germline V gene, CDR1 is SGHTA and CDR2 is FQGNSA. V lost 0 bases and J 3 bases, leaving 10 bases between the germline ends. This CDR3 region has 15 residues. CDR3 bases: TGTGCCAGCAGCTTAGCGTCAGGGTCGACAGATACGCAGTATTTT. Translating gives CASSLASGSTDTQYF.

The chain employs TRBV2 and TRBJ2-1, with 10 bases aligning to TRBD2. J gave up 7 bases and V 6 bases, and 9 bases lay outside the gene matches. This CDR3 contains 15 residues. The germline V gene has CDR1 SNHLY and CDR2 FYNNEI. CDR3 bases: TGTGCCAGCAGGGTCCCAGCGGGAGGGCCGAATGAGCAGTTCTTC. It is translated as CASRVPAGGPNEQFF.

As concerns this clone: Being one base from a much bigger clone, this may be a read error. Other nucleotide sequences in the sample specify the same CDR3. This chain uses TRBV18 with TRBJ1-4; the match to TRBD1 covers 8 bases. Trimming cost V 2 bases and J 4 bases; bases outside gene matches: 6. Germline assignment: CDR1 KGHSH and CDR2 LQKENI. The CDR3 is 16 amino acids. DNA of the CDR3: TGTGCCAGCTCACCAGGGGACAGGAGCCTTAATGAAAAACTGTTTTTT. Protein: CASSPGDRSLNEKLFF.

The V and J genes are TRBV19 and TRBJ2-7, with D hard to call. The CDR3 consists of 15 residues. Trimming took off 4 bases at V and 3 bases at J, with 16 bases between the two ends. Germline-derived CDR1 and CDR2 are LNHDA and SQIVND (reference sequence). DNA of the CDR3: TGTGCCAGTAGTACGTCGATCGGCAGAAGCTACGAGCAGTACTTC. This translates into CASSTSIGRSYEQYF.

V and J are TRBV10-1 and TRBJ1-1; D ambiguous. V was shortened by 6 bases and J by 2 bases, with 10 bases between the two germline ends. There are 13 residues in the CDR3. In germline, CDR1 is WNHNN, CDR2 SYGVQD (reference sequence). CDR3 residues: CASREAFNTEAFF. CDR3 in DNA: TGCGCCAGCAGGGAGGCGTTCAACACTGAAGCTTTCTTT.

The genes are TRBV10-3 and TRBJ1-4; 8 bases are shared with TRBD1. The CDR3 sequence is 15 residues long. Germline V gene lookup returns CDR1 ENHRY and CDR2 SYGVKD. V was clipped by 2 bases and J by 3 bases; unmatched bases: 2. The DNA of the CDR3 is TGTGCCATCAGTGAGGGACAGGGCGCTAATGAAAAACTGTTTTTT. This codes for CAISEGQGANEKLFF.